The T cell receptor (beta chain) under discussion was sequenced for a study of long-term antiretroviral therapy in people with HIV. CDR3 size: 12 residues. Germline V gene data show CDR1 as LNHNV and CDR2 as YYDKDF (reference sequence). Trimming left V 0 bases short and J 9 bases short, with 5 bases between. Runs used v3.0 of the immunoSEQ assay and were done at survey level. Sequencing used immunoSEQ multiplex PCR; TCRdb keeps in-frame clones, though not all of them. Altogether 20,000 to 30,000 clones are present, around 86% being singletons, with the ten largest covering more than 15%. V and J are TRBV15 and TRBJ2-2; D uncertain. The material was unsorted PBMCs, obtained at the start of antiretroviral therapy, before treatment. The TCR originated in a woman aged 18-29 years with HIV. The CDR3 loop is CATSRDGRELFF. The CDR3 DNA reads as TGTGCCACCAGCAGAGATGGGAGGGAGCTGTTTTTT.